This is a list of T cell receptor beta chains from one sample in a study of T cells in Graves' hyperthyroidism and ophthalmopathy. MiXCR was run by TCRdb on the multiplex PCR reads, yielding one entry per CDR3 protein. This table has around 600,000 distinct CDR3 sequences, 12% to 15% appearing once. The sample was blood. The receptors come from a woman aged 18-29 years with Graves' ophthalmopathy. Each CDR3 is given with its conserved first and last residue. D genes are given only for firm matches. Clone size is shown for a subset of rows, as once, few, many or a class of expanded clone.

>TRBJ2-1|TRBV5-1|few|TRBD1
CASSRDRGLESYNEQFF
TGCGCCAGCTCCCGGGACAGGGGGCTTGAATCCTACAATGAGCAGTTCTTC
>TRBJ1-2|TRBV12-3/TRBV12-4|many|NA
CASSVTSNYGYTF
TGTGCCAGCAGTGTTACATCTAACTATGGCTACACCTTC
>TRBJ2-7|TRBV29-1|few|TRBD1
CSVADRGYEQYF
TGCAGCGTGGCGGACAGGGGTTACGAGCAGTACTTC
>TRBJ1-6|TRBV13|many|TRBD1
CASSLGDRDNSPLHF
TGTGCCAGCAGCTTGGGGGACAGAGATAATTCACCCCTCCACTTT
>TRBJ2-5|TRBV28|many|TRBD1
CASSSAGTGLGETQYF
TGTGCCAGCAGTTCCGCTGGGACAGGGCTTGGAGAGACCCAGTACTTC
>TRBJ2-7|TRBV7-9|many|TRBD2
CASSLQGTRDYEQYF
TGTGCCAGCAGCTTACAGGGGACTAGAGACTACGAGCAGTACTTC
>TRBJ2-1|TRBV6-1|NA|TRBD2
CASSYRGGTRVAYNEQFF
TGTGCCAGCAGTTATCGGGGCGGGACTAGAGTCGCCTACAATGAGCAGTTCTTC
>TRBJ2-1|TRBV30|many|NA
CACTKDRADYNEQFF
TGTGCCTGCACGAAGGACCGAGCCGACTACAATGAGCAGTTCTTC
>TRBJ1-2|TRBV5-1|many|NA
CASSLAGGTGDGYTF
TGCGCCAGCAGCTTGGCCGGTGGTACGGGGGACGGCTACACCTTC
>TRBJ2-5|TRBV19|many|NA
CASSLAAGREETQYF
TGTGCCAGTAGTCTCGCGGCGGGAAGAGAAGAGACCCAGTACTTC
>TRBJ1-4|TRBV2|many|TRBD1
CASRVGQGRDEKLFF
TGTGCCAGCAGGGTCGGACAGGGGCGGGATGAAAAACTGTTTTTT
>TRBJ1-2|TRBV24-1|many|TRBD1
CASKAGQGDGYTF
TGTGCCTCCAAAGCCGGACAGGGAGACGGCTACACCTTC
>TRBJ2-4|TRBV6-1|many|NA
CASSPGLKNIQYF
TGTGCCAGCAGTCCGGGACTTAAAAACATTCAGTACTTC
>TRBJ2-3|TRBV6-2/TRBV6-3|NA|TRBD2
CASSPPSGSGADTQYF
TGTGCCAGCAGTCCCCCTAGCGGGAGTGGAGCAGATACGCAGTATTTT
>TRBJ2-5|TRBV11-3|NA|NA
CASSQDSNQETQYF
TGTGCCAGCAGCCAGGACAGTAACCAAGAGACCCAGTACTTC
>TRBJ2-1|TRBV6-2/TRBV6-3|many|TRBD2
CASSGYSGSRYNEQFF
TGTGCCAGCAGTGGATATAGCGGGAGCCGGTACAATGAGCAGTTCTTC
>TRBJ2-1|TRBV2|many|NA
CASRQGHNEQFF
TGTGCCAGCAGACAGGGTCACAATGAGCAGTTCTTC
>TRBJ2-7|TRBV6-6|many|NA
CASSYTTEPYEQYF
TGTGCCAGCAGTTACACGACAGAGCCCTACGAGCAGTACTTC
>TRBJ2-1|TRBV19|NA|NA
CASSLTTTPNEQFF
TGTGCCAGTAGTCTGACTACCACCCCCAATGAGCAGTTCTTC
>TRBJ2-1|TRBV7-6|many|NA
CASSLARAGGDYNEQFF
TGTGCCAGCAGCTTAGCGCGGGCTGGGGGCGACTACAATGAGCAGTTCTTC
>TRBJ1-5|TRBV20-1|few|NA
CSVIGVGQPQHF
TGCAGTGTGATCGGGGTCGGTCAGCCCCAGCATTTT
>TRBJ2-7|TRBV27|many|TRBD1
CASSTRTGWGYEQYF
TGTGCCAGCAGTACCAGGACAGGCTGGGGCTACGAGCAGTACTTC
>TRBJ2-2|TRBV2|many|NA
CASKRNTGELFF
TGTGCCAGCAAAAGGAACACCGGGGAGCTGTTTTTT
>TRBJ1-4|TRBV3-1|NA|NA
CASSQRTMNEKLFF
TGTGCCAGCAGCCAACGGACTATGAATGAAAAACTGTTTTTT
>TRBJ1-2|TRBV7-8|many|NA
CASSRGGLGYGYTF
TGTGCCAGCAGCCGAGGGGGGCTCGGCTATGGCTACACCTTC
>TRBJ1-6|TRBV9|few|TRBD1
CASSPEGAANSPLHF
TGTGCCAGCAGCCCAGAGGGGGCCGCTAATTCACCCCTCCACTTT
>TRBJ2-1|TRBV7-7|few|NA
CASSRAPWENEQFF
TGTGCTAGCAGCCGGGCTCCTTGGGAGAATGAGCAGTTCTTC
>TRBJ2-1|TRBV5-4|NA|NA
CASSKTIYNEQFF
TGTGCCAGCAGCAAAACTATTTACAATGAGCAGTTCTTC
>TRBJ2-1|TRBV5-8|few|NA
CASSLGVGLGRNEQFF
TGTGCCAGCAGCTTGGGAGTGGGGCTGGGCCGGAATGAGCAGTTCTTC
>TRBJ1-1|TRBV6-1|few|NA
CASRPTGFSAYTEAFF
TGTGCCAGCAGACCCACAGGGTTTTCGGCATACACTGAAGCTTTCTTT
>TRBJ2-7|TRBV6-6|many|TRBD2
CASSYQAGLVLGLAHYEQYF
TGTGCCAGCAGTTACCAGGCAGGCCTCGTTTTAGGACTAGCGCACTACGAGCAGTACTTC
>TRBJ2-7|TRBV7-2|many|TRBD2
CASSNRLAGVRPYEQYF
TGTGCCAGCAGCAACAGACTAGCGGGAGTCCGACCCTACGAGCAGTACTTC
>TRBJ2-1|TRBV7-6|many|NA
CASSLVPYGEAYNEQFF
TGTGCCAGCAGCTTAGTCCCGTACGGGGAGGCGTACAATGAGCAGTTCTTC
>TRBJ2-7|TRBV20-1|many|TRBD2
CSASGGRSYEQYF
TGCAGTGCTAGCGGCGGGAGGTCCTACGAGCAGTACTTC
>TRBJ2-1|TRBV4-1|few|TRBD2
CASSQDRGDNEQFF
TGCGCCAGCAGCCAAGACCGGGGGGACAATGAGCAGTTCTTC
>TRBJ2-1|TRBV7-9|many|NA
CASSSGWTAYNEQFF
TGTGCCAGCAGCTCCGGCTGGACAGCTTACAATGAGCAGTTCTTC
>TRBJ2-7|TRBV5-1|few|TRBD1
CASNHGTGGASEQYF
TGCGCCAGCAACCACGGGACAGGGGGCGCTTCCGAGCAGTACTTC
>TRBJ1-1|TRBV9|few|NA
CASSLTLQGPEAFF
TGTGCCAGCAGCCTTACTCTACAGGGTCCTGAAGCTTTCTTT
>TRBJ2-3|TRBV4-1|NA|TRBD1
CASSKIRDSLTDTQYF
TGCGCCAGCAGCAAGATTAGGGACAGCTTAACAGATACGCAGTATTTT
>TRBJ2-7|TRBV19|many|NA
CASSIAVGYEQYF
TGTGCCAGTAGTATAGCCGTAGGCTACGAGCAGTACTTC
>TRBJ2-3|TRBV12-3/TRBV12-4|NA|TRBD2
CASSTSPGLAGTDTQYF
TGTGCCAGCAGTACCTCACCGGGACTAGCGGGCACAGATACGCAGTATTTT
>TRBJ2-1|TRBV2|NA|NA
CASRVVRSYNEQFF
TGTGCCAGCAGAGTCGTCCGCTCCTACAATGAGCAGTTCTTC
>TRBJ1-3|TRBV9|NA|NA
CASGADSYSGNTIYF
TGTGCCAGCGGCGCAGACAGCTACTCTGGAAACACCATATATTTT